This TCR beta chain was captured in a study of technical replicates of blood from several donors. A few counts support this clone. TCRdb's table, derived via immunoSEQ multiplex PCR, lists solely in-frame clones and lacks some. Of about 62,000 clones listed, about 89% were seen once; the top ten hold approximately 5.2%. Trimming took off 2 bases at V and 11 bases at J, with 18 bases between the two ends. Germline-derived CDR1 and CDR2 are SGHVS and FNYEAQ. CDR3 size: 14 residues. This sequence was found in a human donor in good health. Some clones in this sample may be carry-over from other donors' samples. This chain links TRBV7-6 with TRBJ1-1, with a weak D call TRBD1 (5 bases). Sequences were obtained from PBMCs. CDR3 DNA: TGTGCCAGCAGCTTAAACCCGGGAGGAGGGGAGGCTTTCTTT. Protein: CASSLNPGGGEAFF.